This TCR beta chain originates from a study of human T cells and chemical hapten exposure. Overall study context: Diphenylcyclopropenone, dosed weekly to the scalp, was given to patients throughout the roughly 24-week study. Patients, largely female, had alopecia areata, totalis or universalis. General study results and limits: Patch test score was positively correlated with the counts of TCRs that had expanded at PT1.

MiXCR, run by TCRdb on the RACE reads, gives a single entry per CDR3 protein. The data contain roughly 50,000 distinct CDR3 sequences, 9.9% of them seen just once; the ten biggest clones take up roughly 17%. The time point is: patch test 3, about 24 weeks after DPC sensitization. Regarding treatment: therapeutic diphenylcyclopropenone sensitization with weekly scalp DPC. It was unfractionated whole blood from which total RNA was extracted. There are a few counts of this clonotype. Its target is not known. The CDR3 loop spans 13 amino acids. CDR1 and CDR2 (germline): DFQATT, SNEGSKA (reference sequence). V gave up 2 bases and J gave up 5 bases, with 10 bases separating them.

The chain has TRBV20-1 and TRBJ1-5; maybe TRBD1 (5 bases). The material was whole blood, obtained in connection with sensitization to the hapten diphenylcyclopropenone (DPC). The sequence was collected from a woman in her 40s with alopecia areata. Some clones in this sample may be carry-over from other donors' samples. The CDR3 DNA reads TGCAGTGCTAGAATACGGGGGGATCAGCCCCAGCATTTT. This translates into CSARIRGDQPQHF.